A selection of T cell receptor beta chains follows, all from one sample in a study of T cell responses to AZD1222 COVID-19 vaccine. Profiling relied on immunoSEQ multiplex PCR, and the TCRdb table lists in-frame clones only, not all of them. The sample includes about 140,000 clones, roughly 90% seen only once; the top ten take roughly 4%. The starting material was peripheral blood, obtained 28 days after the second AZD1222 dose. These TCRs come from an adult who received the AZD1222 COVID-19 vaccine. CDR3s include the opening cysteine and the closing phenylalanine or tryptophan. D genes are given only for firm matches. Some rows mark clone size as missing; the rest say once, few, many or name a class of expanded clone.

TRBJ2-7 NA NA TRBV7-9 CASDGPPFYEQYF TGTGCCAGTGACGGGCCGCCCTTCTACGAGCAGTACTTC
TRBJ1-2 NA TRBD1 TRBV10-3 CATGTGLYGYTF TGTGCCACAGGGACAGGGCTATATGGCTACACCTTC
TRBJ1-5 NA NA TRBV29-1 CSVAHGQGVQPQHF TGCAGCGTTGCCCACGGGCAGGGTGTTCAGCCCCAGCATTTT
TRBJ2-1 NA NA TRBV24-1 CATSPPGQNLGSEQFF TGTGCCACCAGCCCCCCTGGGCAGAACCTCGGGAGCGAGCAGTTCTTC
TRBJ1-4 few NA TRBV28 CASSLSGAVGKLFF TGTGCCAGCAGTTTATCTGGGGCAGTGGGAAAACTGTTTTTT
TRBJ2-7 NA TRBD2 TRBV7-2 CASSPRVAGAYEQYF TGTGCCAGCAGCCCACGAGTGGCGGGGGCCTACGAGCAGTACTTC
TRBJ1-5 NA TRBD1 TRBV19 CASSGDREGGQPQHF TGTGCCAGTAGCGGGGACAGGGAGGGCGGACAGCCCCAGCATTTT
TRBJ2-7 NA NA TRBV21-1 CASSNSKPAGESYEQYF TGTGCCAGCAGCAATTCGAAACCGGCGGGAGAGTCCTACGAGCAGTACTTC
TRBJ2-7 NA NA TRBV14 CASSPGPYEQYF TGTGCCAGCAGCCCCGGGCCCTACGAGCAGTACTTC
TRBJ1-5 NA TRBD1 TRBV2 CASGTGQNQPQHF TGTGCCAGCGGGACAGGCCAAAATCAGCCCCAGCATTTT
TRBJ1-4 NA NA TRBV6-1 CASSDRAVNEKLFF TGTGCCAGCAGTGACAGAGCCGTAAATGAAAAACTGTTTTTT
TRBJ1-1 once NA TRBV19 CASSTQTGTEAFF TGTGCCAGTAGTACGCAGACGGGGACTGAAGCTTTCTTT
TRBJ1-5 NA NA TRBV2 CASRGQRNQPQHF TGTGCCAGCAGAGGGCAGCGAAATCAGCCCCAGCATTTT
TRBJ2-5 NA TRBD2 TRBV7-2 CASSLGLAGGLGKTQYF TGTGCCAGCAGCCTGGGACTAGCGGGGGGGCTGGGTAAGACCCAGTACTTC
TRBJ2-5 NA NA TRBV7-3 CASSPGGASETQYF TGTGCCAGCAGCCCCGGGGGTGCTTCAGAGACCCAGTACTTC
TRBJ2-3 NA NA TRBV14 CASSQELAPHTDTQYF TGTGCCAGCAGCCAAGAACTAGCCCCACACACGGATACGCAGTATTTT
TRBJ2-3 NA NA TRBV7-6 CASSLGRVLDTQYF TGTGCCAGCAGCTTAGGCAGGGTATTAGATACGCAGTATTTT